This record concerns one T cell receptor (beta chain) sequence. As yet, its antigen is unknown. The entry originates in a study of T-cell reconstitution after alpha-beta-depleted transplantation in children. Study-wide results and limits: Approximately two months post-transplant, alpha-beta T cells reportedly originated from several hundred expanded graft clones. Newly generated T cells supplied most T-cell counts and diversity one year post-transplant. Certain patients had high TCRbeta diversity at day 60, and it came from recipient T cells and thymic progenitors that survived.

V was clipped by 0 bases and J by 2 bases, with 12 bases between them. Germline V gene data show CDR1 as SGHRS and CDR2 as YFSETQ. This CDR3 is 15 amino acids long. For TCRbeta, the library was prepared with unique molecular identifiers. MiXCR was run by TCRdb on the PCR reads, yielding one entry per CDR3 protein. The sample lists around 960,000 distinct CDR3 sequences, under 30% seen once, with 25% to 35% in the top ten. Sequencing was performed on PBMCs, mostly from graft donor cells, taken 360 days after TCRalphabeta/CD19-depleted stem cell transplant. V usage is TRBV5-1 and J usage is TRBJ2-7; D may be TRBD2 (6 bases). The sequence derives from a boy in the first two years of life who had a stem cell transplant for SCID, so the T cells may come from the graft donor. The DNA for the CDR3 is TGCGCCAGCAGCTTGGCCGGGGGTCTTACCTACGAGCAGTACTTC. Protein sequence: CASSLAGGLTYEQYF. The full variable domain, rest sourced from reference TRBV5-1 and TRBJ2-7, is KAGVTQTPRYLIKTRGQQVTLSCSPISGHRSVSWYQQTPGQGLQFLFEYFSETQRNKGNFPGRFSGRQFSNSRSEMNVSTLELGDSALYLCASSLAGGLTYEQYFGPGTRLTVT.